This TCR beta chain appears in the sequencing data of a study of blood T cells in healthy people across ages. The trim removed 0 bases at V and 5 bases at J, leaving 7 bases unmatched. Germline assignment: CDR1 SEHNR and CDR2 FQNEAQ (reference sequence). The CDR3 loop spans 17 amino acids. This clonotype has just a few counts. Alongside a J-beta primer mix, a sample-barcoded 5' primer served in a second PCR lasting about 7 to 11 cycles. TCRdb recomputed calls from the 5' RACE reads with MiXCR, one row per CDR3 protein. The repertoire has 750,000 or so distinct CDR3 sequences, 20% to 25% of them found once; the top ten carry 9.4%. These records were also assigned to another study, of T cells of mothers and their children.

This chain connects TRBV7-9 to TRBJ2-2; 9 bases line up with TRBD1. The specimen sequenced was blood. This sequence originates from a boy aged 5-17 years in good health. CDR3 sequence reads: CASSLAGPGTGTGELFF. The DNA of the CDR3 is TGTGCCAGCAGCTTAGCCGGTCCCGGGACAGGGACCGGGGAGCTGTTTTTT.